One TCR beta chain is described in this entry. The target antigen is unknown. This sample was included in a study of CD8+CD57+ T cells in acquired aplastic anemia. Genomic DNA, serving as template, underwent TCR beta VDJ and CDR3 profiling. TCRdb redid the calling of the reads with MiXCR, one entry per CDR3 protein. The table records 150,000 or so distinct CDR3 sequences, around 50% of them present only once. Trimming took 0 bases from V and 3 from J; bases not matched to a gene: 4. The CDR3 runs to 16 residues. The germline V gene encodes CDR1 SGDLS and CDR2 YYNGEE. Findings and limits, study-wide: A significant difference in CD8+ Simpson's diversity between patients and controls was not found.

Patients chosen for sequencing had CD8+CD57+ cells that had expanded, as shown by flow cytometry. This sequence joins TRBV9 and TRBJ2-7, with 12 bases that match TRBD2. This clonotype was sampled from a human donor with aplastic anemia. Sequencing input: sorted CD4+, CD8+, or CD8+CD57+ T cells (not recorded which) from PBMCs. The CDR3 sequence: CASSVDLAGGVYEQYF. CDR3 in DNA: TGTGCCAGCAGCGTAGATCTAGCGGGGGGGGTCTACGAGCAGTACTTC.